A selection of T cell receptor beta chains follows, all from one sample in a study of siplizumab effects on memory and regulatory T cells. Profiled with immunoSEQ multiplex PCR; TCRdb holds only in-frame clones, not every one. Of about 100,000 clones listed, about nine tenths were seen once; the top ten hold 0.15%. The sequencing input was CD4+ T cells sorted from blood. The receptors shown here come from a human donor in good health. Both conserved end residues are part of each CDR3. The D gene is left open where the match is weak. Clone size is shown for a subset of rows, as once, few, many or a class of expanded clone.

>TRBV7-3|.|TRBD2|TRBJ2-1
TGTGCCAGCAGCTTAAAACTAGCGAACGTTAATGAGCAGTTCTTC
CASSLKLANVNEQFF
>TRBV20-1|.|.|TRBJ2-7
TGCAGTGCTACTCGTCCCTACGAGCAGTACTTC
CSATRPYEQYF
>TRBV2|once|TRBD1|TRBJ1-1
TGTGCCTCACAAGTAACAGGGGGGACTGAAGCTTTCTTT
CASQVTGGTEAFF
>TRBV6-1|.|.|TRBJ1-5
TGTGCCAGCAGGCAGGGGATTAATCAGCCCCAGCATTTT
CASRQGINQPQHF
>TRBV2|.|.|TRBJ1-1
TGTGCCAGCAGTCCCCGGACGGTGAACACTGAAGCTTTCTTT
CASSPRTVNTEAFF
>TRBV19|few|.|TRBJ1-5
TGTGCCAGTACCGACCCCGATAGCAATCAGCCCCAGCATTTT
CASTDPDSNQPQHF
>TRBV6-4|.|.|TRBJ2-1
TGTGCCAGCAGCATGACTGGGATTGGGTCGAGCTCCTACAATGAGCAGTTCTTC
CASSMTGIGSSSYNEQFF
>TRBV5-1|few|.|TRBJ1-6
TGCGCCAGCAGCTTGGGACAGGCTAATTCACCCCTCCACTTT
CASSLGQANSPLHF
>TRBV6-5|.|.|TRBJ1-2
TGTGCCAACTATCCCCCTGACAGGCCTAACTATGGCTACACCTTC
CANYPPDRPNYGYTF
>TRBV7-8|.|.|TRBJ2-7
TGTGCCAGCAGCTTAGATGGGTTGGGCTACGAGCAGTACTTC
CASSLDGLGYEQYF
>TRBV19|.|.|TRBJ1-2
TGTGCCAGTAGTATAGATCGGGCAGGGGCGAATGGCTACACCTTC
CASSIDRAGANGYTF
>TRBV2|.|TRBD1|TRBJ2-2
TGTGCCAGCAGTGAACCAGGGGGCCGAGGGGGCACCGGGGAGCTGTTTTTT
CASSEPGGRGGTGELFF
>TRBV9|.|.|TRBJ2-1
TGTGCCAGCAGCGTTGGGGTCTCCTCCTACAATGAGCAGTTCTTC
CASSVGVSSYNEQFF
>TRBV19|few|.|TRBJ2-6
TGTGCCAGTAGTACCCACCCCAACTCTGGGGCCAACGTCCTGACTTTC
CASSTHPNSGANVLTF
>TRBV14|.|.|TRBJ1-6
TGTGCCAGCAGCCAGAATCAAGGCAATTCACCCCTCCACTTT
CASSQNQGNSPLHF
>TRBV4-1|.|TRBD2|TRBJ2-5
TGCGCCAGCAAACCCGGGACTAGCGGGGGGTTGGGAGAGACCCAGTACTTC
CASKPGTSGGLGETQYF
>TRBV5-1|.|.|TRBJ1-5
TGCGCCAGCAGTCGGGGATTCGAAGAAGGTCAGCCCCAGCATTTT
CASSRGFEEGQPQHF
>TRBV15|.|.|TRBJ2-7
TGTGCCACCAGCAGAGATTCCGGTTGGGGTATAGGCTACGAGCAGTACTTC
CATSRDSGWGIGYEQYF
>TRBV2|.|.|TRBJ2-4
TGTGCCAGCCGCTCCGGGGCACCCGGAGTAGACATTCAGTACTTC
CASRSGAPGVDIQYF
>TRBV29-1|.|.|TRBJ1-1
TGCAGCGCCGAGGGGGGAGGAGCTTTCTTT
CSAEGGGAFF
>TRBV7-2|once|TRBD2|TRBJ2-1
TGTGCCAGCAGCTACTATAGCGGGGACTCCTACAATGAGCAGTTCTTC
CASSYYSGDSYNEQFF
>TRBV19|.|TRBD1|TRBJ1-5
TGTGCCAGTAGTATAGCCCGGGACAGGGGGCCGCCCCAGCATTTT
CASSIARDRGPPQHF
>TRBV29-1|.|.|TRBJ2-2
TGCAGCGTCCGGTTGGGCAGGGCAGTAGGGGAGCTGTTTTTT
CSVRLGRAVGELFF
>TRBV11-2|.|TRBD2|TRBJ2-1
TGTGCCAGCAGGTTGCTAGCGGGGCGTGAGCAGTTCTTC
CASRLLAGREQFF
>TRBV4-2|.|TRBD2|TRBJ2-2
TGTGCCAGCAGCCAAGATCAGTTTACGGGGGGCGGGGAGCTGTTTTTT
CASSQDQFTGGGELFF
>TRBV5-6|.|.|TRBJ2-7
TGTGCCAGCAGTCGACAGGCCTACGAGCAGTACTTC
CASSRQAYEQYF